These 10 T cell receptor beta chains were sequenced from one sample in a study of T-cell memory formation after mild COVID-19. TCRdb reprocessed the 5' RACE reads with MiXCR, giving one entry per CDR3 protein. The repertoire holds roughly 600,000 distinct CDR3 sequences, more than 15% seen once, with 12% in the top ten. Sequencing used PBMCs or a T cell subset sorted from them (not recorded which). These receptors were taken from an adult woman who had mild COVID-19 (a few samples of this study predate the infection). Cell type and time point are not known.

The sample holds a few counts of this clonotype. The rearrangement joins TRBV2 to TRBJ2-5; the D is unclear. The CDR3 has 11 amino acids. V was pared by 8 bases and J by 1 base, with 5 bases between. Per the germline V gene, CDR1 is SNHLY and CDR2 is FYNNEI. CDR3 amino acids: CASGVQETQYF. As DNA, the CDR3 is TGTGCCAGCGGTGTCCAAGAGACCCAGTACTTC.

This clonotype showed up just a few times. The genes are TRBV7-8 and TRBJ2-1, with 7 nucleotides matching TRBD2. Germline CDR1 and CDR2: SGHVS and FQNEAQ. V shed 1 base and J 4 bases; nucleotides not matched to a gene: 7. The CDR3 is 16 amino acids. The CDR3 spells CASSLVAGVVYNEQFF. The DNA of the CDR3 is TGTGCCAGCAGCTTAGTTGCGGGGGTGGTATACAATGAGCAGTTCTTC.

The gene calls are TRBV24-1 and TRBJ2-5, with D possibly matching TRBD1 (5 bases). Trimming removed 4 bases at V and 3 bases at J, with 11 bases between. Per germline, CDR1 KGHDR and CDR2 SFDVKD. The CDR3 runs 14 residues. The CDR3 sequence is CATSESRAEETQYF. The DNA of the CDR3 is TGTGCCACCAGTGAATCCAGGGCGGAAGAGACCCAGTACTTC.

In its sample, this clonotype was seen a few times. The rearrangement links TRBV27 to TRBJ2-1, with TRBD1 identical over 7 bases. V lost 6 bases to trimming and J lost 5 bases; unmatched junction nucleotides: 7. This CDR3 has 14 amino acids. Germline CDR1 reads MNHEY; CDR2 reads SMNVEV (reference sequence). CDR3 sequence: CASSPDRINNEQFF. CDR3 DNA: TGTGCCAGCAGCCCGGACAGGATCAACAATGAGCAGTTCTTC.

This clonotype was counted many times. The J gene is TRBJ2-2, the V gene TRBV4-1, with 9 nucleotides matching TRBD1. Trimming at V came to 6 bases and at J to 7 bases, leaving 6 bases not matched to a gene. The CDR3 totals 14 residues. Looked up from germline, CDR1 is MGHRA and CDR2 is YSYEKL. CDR3 sequence reads: CASSPGQGLGELFF. The CDR3, as DNA: TGCGCCAGCAGTCCCGGACAGGGGCTCGGGGAGCTGTTTTTT.

This clonotype was seen a few times. The chain employs TRBV7-2 and TRBJ2-1; D uncertain. Germline loops: CDR1 SGHTA, CDR2 FQGNSA. The V end lost 5 bases, the J end lost 5 bases, and 10 bases lay between the germline ends. CDR3 length: 13 residues. The DNA for the CDR3 is TGTGCCAGCAGCAACCGGGTCCACAATGAGCAGTTCTTC. It yields the protein CASSNRVHNEQFF. The full variable domain, with the rest looked up from reference TRBV7-2 and TRBJ2-1, is GAGVSQSPSNKVTEKGKDVELRCDPISGHTALYWYRQSLGQGLEFLIYFQGNSAPDKSGLPSDRFSAERTGGSVSTLTIQRTQQEDSAVYLCASSNRVHNEQFFGPGTRLTVL.

V gene TRBV2 combines with J gene TRBJ2-1; 7 nucleotides match TRBD1. Germline CDR1 and CDR2: SNHLY and FYNNEI. The CDR3 extends over 13 amino acids. V lost 6 bases to trimming and J lost 8 bases; unmatched junction nucleotides: 7. The CDR3 is CASSADREDEQFF. CDR3 coding DNA: TGTGCCAGCAGCGCCGACAGGGAAGATGAGCAGTTCTTC.

The chain uses TRBV21-1 and TRBJ2-5; TRBD1, the table's D call, was not compared with the DNA. TRBV21-1 is labeled a pseudogene. The CDR3 spans 14 residues. The CDR3, as DNA: TGTGCCAGCAGAACGAGGGGTAAACAAGAGACCCAGTACTTC. This sequence encodes CASRTRGKQETQYF.

This clonotype was seen only a few times. The V and J genes are TRBV29-1 and TRBJ1-1; 7 nucleotides agree with TRBD1. This CDR3 region has 14 residues. The V gene end was trimmed by 4 bases and the J gene end by 0 bases; junction bases not matched to a gene: 5. Germline CDR1 SQVTM, CDR2 ANQGSEA. The CDR3 is CSVVWGTVNTEAFF. The CDR3 DNA reads as TGCAGCGTTGTATGGGGGACAGTGAACACTGAAGCTTTCTTT.

A few counts support this clonotype. This chain connects TRBV19 to TRBJ2-7; D not resolved. CDR1 is LNHDA, CDR2 SQIVND, per germline (reference sequence). V lost 7 bases to trimming and J lost 1 base, with 11 bases between them. This CDR3 has 13 amino acids. The chain's CDR3 is CASKGRLSYEQYF. The CDR3 nucleotides are TGTGCCAGTAAAGGCAGGCTATCCTACGAGCAGTACTTC.